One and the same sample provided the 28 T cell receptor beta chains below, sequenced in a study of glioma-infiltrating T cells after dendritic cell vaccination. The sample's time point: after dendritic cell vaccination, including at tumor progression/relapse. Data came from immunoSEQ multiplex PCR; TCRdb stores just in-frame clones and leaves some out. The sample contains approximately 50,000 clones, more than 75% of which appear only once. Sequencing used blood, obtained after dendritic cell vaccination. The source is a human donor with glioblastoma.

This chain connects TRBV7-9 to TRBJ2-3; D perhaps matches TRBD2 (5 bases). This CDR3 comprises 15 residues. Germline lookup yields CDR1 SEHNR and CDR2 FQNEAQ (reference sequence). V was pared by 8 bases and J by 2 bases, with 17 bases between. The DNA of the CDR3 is TGTGCCAGCTTGAGTGGGAGACGGGTCACAGATACGCAGTATTTT. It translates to CASLSGRRVTDTQYF.

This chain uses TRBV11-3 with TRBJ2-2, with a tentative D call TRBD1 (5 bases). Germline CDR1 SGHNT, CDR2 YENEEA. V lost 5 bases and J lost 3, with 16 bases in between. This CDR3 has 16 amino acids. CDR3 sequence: CASSGASGLYTGELFF. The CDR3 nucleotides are TGTGCCAGCAGCGGGGCGTCGGGCCTGTACACCGGGGAGCTGTTTTTT.

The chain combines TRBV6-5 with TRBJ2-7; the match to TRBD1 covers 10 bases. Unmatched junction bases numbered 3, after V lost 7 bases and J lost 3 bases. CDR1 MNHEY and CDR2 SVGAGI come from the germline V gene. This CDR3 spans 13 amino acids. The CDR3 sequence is CASTGTGDYEQYF. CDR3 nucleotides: TGTGCCAGCACTGGGACAGGGGACTACGAGCAGTACTTC.

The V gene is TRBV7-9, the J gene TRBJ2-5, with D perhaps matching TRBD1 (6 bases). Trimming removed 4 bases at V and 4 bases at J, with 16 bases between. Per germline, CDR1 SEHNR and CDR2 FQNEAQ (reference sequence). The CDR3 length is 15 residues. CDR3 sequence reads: CASSSGELSSETQYF. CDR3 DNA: TGTGCCAGCAGCTCAGGGGAGCTAAGCTCAGAGACCCAGTACTTC.

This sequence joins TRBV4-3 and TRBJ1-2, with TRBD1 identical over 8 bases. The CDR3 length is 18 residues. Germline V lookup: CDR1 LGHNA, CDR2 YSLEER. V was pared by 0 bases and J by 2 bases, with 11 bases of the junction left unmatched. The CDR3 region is CASSQELGRTGINYGYTF. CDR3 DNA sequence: TGCGCCAGCAGCCAAGAGCTTGGCCGGACAGGGATAAACTATGGCTACACCTTC.

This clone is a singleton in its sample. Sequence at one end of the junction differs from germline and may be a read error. CDR3 nucleotides: TGCGCCAGCACCCAAAAACTCGTCCCCCATGAAAAACTGTTTTTT. Translated, it gives CASTQKLVPHEKLFF. The chain is built from TRBV4-3 and TRBJ1-4; no firm D call. Germline V CDR1 and CDR2: LGHNA, YSLEER. There are 15 residues in the CDR3.

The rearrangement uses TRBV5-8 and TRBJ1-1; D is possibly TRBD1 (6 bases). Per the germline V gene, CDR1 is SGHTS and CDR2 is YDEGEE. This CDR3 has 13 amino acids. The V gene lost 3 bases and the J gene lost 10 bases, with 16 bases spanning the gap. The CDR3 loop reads CASSWGPGEGAFF. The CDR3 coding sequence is TGTGCCAGCAGCTGGGGTCCAGGGGAAGGAGCTTTCTTT.

DNA for the CDR3: TGCGCCAGCAGTAGAGGAGGGTATCTCACAGATACGCAGTATTTT. Protein product: CASSRGGYLTDTQYF. V and J are TRBV5-1 and TRBJ2-3, with D maybe TRBD2 (6 bases). CDR1 and CDR2 from the germline V gene are SGHRS and YFSETQ. The CDR3 totals 15 residues. Trimming cost V 5 bases and J 2 bases, with 15 bases left between them. The full variable domain, with the rest looked up from reference TRBV5-1 and TRBJ2-3, is KAGVTQTPRYLIKTRGQQVTLSCSPISGHRSVSWYQQTPGQGLQFLFEYFSETQRNKGNFPGRFSGRQFSNSRSEMNVSTLELGDSALYLCASSRGGYLTDTQYFGPGTRLTVL.

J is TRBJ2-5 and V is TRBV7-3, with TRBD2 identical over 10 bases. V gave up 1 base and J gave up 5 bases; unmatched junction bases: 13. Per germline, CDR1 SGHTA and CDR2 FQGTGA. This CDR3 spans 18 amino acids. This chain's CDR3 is CASSLRAGGSLAGETQYF. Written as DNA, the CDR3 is TGTGCCAGCAGCTTAAGAGCGGGGGGGAGCCTCGCCGGGGAGACCCAGTACTTC.

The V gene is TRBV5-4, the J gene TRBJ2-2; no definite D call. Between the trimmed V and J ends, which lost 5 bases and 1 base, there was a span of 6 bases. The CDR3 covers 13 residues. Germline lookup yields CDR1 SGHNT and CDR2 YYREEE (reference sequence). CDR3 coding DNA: TGTGCCAGCAGTCTAGGGAACACCGGGGAGCTGTTTTTT. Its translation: CASSLGNTGELFF.

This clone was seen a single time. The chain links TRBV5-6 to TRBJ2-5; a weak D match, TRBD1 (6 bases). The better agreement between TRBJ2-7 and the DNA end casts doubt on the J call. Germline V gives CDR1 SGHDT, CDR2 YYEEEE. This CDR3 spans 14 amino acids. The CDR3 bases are TGTGCCAGCAACCTTGGACAGTTTCCCTACGAGCAGTACTTC. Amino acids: CASNLGQFPYEQYF.

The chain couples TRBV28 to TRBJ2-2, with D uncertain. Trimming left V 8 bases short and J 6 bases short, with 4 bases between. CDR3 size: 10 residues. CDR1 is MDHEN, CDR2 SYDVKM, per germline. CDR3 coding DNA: TGTGCCAGCCAGGCCGGGGAGCTGTTTTTT. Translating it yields CASQAGELFF.

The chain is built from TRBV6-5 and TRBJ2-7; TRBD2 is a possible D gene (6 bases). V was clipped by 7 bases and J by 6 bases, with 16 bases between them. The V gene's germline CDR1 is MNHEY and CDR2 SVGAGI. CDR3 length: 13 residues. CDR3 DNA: TGTGCCAGCATGCGGGGTGAGATGAGCGAGCAGTACTTC. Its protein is CASMRGEMSEQYF.

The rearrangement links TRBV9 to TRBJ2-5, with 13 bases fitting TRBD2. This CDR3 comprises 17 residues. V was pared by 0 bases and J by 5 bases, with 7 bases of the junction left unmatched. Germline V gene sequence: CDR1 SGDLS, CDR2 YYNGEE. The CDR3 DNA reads TGTGCCAGCAGCGTAGCTGGACTAGCGGGGGTCGCGGAGACCCAGTACTTC. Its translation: CASSVAGLAGVAETQYF.

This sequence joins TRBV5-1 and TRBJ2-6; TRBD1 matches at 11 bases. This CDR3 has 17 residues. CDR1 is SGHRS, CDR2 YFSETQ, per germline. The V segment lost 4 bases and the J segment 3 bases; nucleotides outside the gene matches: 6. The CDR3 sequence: CASSPGTGGYGANVLTF. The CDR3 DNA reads TGCGCCAGCAGCCCCGGGACAGGGGGATATGGGGCCAACGTCCTGACTTTC.

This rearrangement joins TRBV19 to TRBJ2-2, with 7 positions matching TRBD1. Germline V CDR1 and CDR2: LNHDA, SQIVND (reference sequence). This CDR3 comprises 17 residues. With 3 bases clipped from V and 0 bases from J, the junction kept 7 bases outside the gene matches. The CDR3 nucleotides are TGTGCCAGTAGTATTTTGACAGGGTTCGCGAACACCGGGGAGCTGTTTTTT. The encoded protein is CASSILTGFANTGELFF.

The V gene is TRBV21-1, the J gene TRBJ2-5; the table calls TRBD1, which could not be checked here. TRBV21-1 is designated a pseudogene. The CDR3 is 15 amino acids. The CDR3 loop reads CASSKTQQFQETQYF. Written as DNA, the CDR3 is TGTGCCAGCAGCAAAACCCAACAGTTTCAAGAGACCCAGTACTTC.

The CDR3 spells CASSPTGTNLGETQYF. The CDR3 coding sequence is TGTGCCAGCAGCCCAACCGGGACAAACCTCGGGGAGACCCAGTACTTC. This chain connects TRBV7-6 to TRBJ2-5; a possible D gene is TRBD1 (6 bases). Trimming took off 5 bases at V and 5 bases at J, with 21 bases between the two ends. CDR3 length: 16 amino acids. Germline CDR1 is SGHVS and CDR2 is FNYEAQ.

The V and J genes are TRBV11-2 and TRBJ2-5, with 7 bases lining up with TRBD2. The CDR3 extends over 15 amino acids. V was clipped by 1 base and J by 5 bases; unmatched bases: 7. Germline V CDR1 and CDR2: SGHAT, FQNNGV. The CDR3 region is CASSLVGGGIETQYF. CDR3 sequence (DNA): TGTGCCAGCAGCTTAGTTGGCGGGGGTATTGAGACCCAGTACTTC. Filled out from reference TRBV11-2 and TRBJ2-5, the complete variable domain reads EAGVAQSPRYKIIEKRQSVAFWCNPISGHATLYWYQQILGQGPKLLIQFQNNGVVDDSQLPKDRFSAERLKGVDSTLKIQPAKLEDSAVYLCASSLVGGGIETQYFGPGTRLLVL.

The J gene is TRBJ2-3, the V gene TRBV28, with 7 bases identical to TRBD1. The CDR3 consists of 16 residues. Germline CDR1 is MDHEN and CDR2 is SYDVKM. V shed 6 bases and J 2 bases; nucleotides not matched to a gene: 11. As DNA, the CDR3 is TGTGCCAGCAGCTCCGCACAGGGGACCTACACAGATACGCAGTATTTT. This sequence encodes CASSSAQGTYTDTQYF.

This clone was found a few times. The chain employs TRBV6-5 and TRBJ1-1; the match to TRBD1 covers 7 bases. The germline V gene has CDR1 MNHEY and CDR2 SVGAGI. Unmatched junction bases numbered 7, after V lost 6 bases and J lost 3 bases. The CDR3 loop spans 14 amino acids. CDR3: CASSPSQGDTEAFF. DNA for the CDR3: TGTGCCAGCAGCCCATCCCAGGGGGACACTGAAGCTTTCTTT.

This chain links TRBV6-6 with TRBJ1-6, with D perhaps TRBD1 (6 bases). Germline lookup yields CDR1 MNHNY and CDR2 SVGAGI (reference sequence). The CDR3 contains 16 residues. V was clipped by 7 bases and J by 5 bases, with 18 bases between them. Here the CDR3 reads CASTHYWGQDNSPLHF. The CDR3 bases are TGTGCCAGCACCCATTATTGGGGGCAGGATAATTCACCCCTCCACTTT.

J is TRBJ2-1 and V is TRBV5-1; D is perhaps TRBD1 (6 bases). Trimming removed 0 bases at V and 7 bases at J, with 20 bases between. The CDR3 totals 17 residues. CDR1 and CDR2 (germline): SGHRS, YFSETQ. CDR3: CASSLDPATGQTNEQFF. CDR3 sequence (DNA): TGCGCCAGCAGCTTGGACCCCGCTACGGGACAAACGAATGAGCAGTTCTTC. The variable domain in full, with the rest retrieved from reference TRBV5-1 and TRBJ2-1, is KAGVTQTPRYLIKTRGQQVTLSCSPISGHRSVSWYQQTPGQGLQFLFEYFSETQRNKGNFPGRFSGRQFSNSRSEMNVSTLELGDSALYLCASSLDPATGQTNEQFFGPGTRLTVL.

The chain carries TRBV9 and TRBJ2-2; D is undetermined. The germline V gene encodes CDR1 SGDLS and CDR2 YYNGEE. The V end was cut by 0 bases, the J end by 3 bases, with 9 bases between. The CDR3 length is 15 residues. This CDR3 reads CASSVGVLDTGELFF. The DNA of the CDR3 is TGTGCCAGCAGCGTAGGCGTATTAGACACCGGGGAGCTGTTTTTT.

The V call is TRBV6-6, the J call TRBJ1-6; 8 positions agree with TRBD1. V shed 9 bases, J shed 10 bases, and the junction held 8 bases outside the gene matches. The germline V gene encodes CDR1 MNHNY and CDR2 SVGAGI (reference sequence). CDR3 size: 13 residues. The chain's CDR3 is CASRTGWGSPLHF. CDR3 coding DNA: TGTGCCAGTCGGACAGGGTGGGGATCACCCCTCCACTTT.

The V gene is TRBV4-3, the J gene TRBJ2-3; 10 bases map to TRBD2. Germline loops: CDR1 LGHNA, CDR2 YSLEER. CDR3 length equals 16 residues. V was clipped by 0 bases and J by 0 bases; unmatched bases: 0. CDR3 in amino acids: CASSQELAGSTDTQYF. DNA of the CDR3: TGCGCCAGCAGCCAAGAACTAGCGGGGAGCACAGATACGCAGTATTTT.

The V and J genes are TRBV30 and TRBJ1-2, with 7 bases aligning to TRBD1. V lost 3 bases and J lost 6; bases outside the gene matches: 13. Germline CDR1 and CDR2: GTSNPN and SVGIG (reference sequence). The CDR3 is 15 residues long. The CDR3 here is CAWSAQRQGGNGYTF. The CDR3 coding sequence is TGTGCCTGGAGCGCCCAAAGACAGGGAGGAAATGGCTACACCTTC.

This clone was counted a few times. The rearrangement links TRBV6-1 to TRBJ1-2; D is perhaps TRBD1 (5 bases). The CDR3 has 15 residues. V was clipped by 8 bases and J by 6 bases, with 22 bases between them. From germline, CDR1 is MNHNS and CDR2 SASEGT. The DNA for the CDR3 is TGTGCCAGCTCCCCCCGCCGGGGGGTCTCACATGGCTACACCTTC. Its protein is CASSPRRGVSHGYTF.